This T cell receptor beta chain was sequenced during a study of OX40 agonist ivuxolimab in advanced cancers. Across the whole study: Enrollees could have had prior anti-PD-1, anti-PD-L1 or anti-CTLA-4 therapy, which about 42% had received.

Assay: immunoSEQ multiplex PCR; the TCRdb copy retains only in-frame clones and omits some. The sample carries fewer than 140,000 clones, about nine tenths recorded once. Notes on this clone: Its antigen is unknown.

Prior autoimmune disease or systemic immunosuppression barred patients. There are 18 residues in the CDR3. Germline V gives CDR1 GTSNPN, CDR2 SVGIG (reference sequence). The germline V and J ends were trimmed by 1 base and 0 bases, with 19 bases remaining between them. Regarding the study as a whole: In the expanded peripheral T cells, antigen specificity was never determined.

The sequence derives from an adult with an advanced solid tumor such as melanoma, head and neck, liver or kidney cancer. Here the sequenced sample was CD4+ or CD8+ T cells sorted from blood, taken in a trial of the OX40 agonist ivuxolimab. This chain uses TRBV30 with TRBJ1-3; D perhaps matches TRBD1 (6 bases). The CDR3 DNA sequence: TGTGCCTGGAGTGGAGGAGTGACAGGCTTACTCTCTGGAAACACCATATATTTT. Translation gives CAWSGGVTGLLSGNTIYF.